The rows below give T cell receptor beta chains drawn from one sample of a study of T cell responses to AZD1222 COVID-19 vaccine. TCRdb's copy holds only in-frame clones and misses some; the assay was immunoSEQ multiplex PCR. The sample includes over 85,000 clones, 80% to 85% seen only once; the top ten take 15% to 20%. Here the sequenced sample was peripheral blood, taken on day 0 of AZD1222 vaccination. Source of these receptors: an adult in good health. Each CDR3 is given with its conserved first and last residue. D genes are given only for firm matches. Clone size, where shown, is once, few, many, or a class for clones that have expanded.

>TRBJ1-5|NA|NA|TRBV6-2/TRBV6-3
CASSLTGTPYSNQPQHF
TGTGCCAGCAGTTTAACCGGGACACCGTATAGCAATCAGCCCCAGCATTTT
>TRBJ1-6|NA|NA|TRBV6-5
CASTSAAGKDF
TGTGCCAGCACTTCGGCGGCAGGGAAAGACTTT
>TRBJ1-1|NA|NA|TRBV11-3
CASSSKGNTEAFF
TGTGCCAGCAGCTCAAAGGGGAACACTGAAGCTTTCTTT
>TRBJ1-2|NA|NA|TRBV7-9
CASSLGGGGTYGYTF
TGTGCCAGCAGCTTAGGGGGAGGGGGAACCTATGGCTACACCTTC
>TRBJ1-5|once|NA|TRBV6-5
CASKPGDSNQPQHF
TGTGCCAGCAAACCGGGGGATAGCAATCAGCCCCAGCATTTT
>TRBJ1-1|NA|NA|TRBV18
CASSPPFNTEAFF
TGTGCCAGCTCACCACCGTTCAACACTGAAGCTTTCTTT
>TRBJ1-2|many|TRBD1|TRBV5-8
CASSRGQGLYGYTF
TGTGCCAGCAGCAGAGGACAGGGTCTCTATGGCTACACCTTC
>TRBJ1-3|NA|NA|TRBV13
CASSTHRDRSSGNTIYF
TGTGCCAGCAGCACCCATCGGGACCGAAGCTCTGGAAACACCATATATTTT
>TRBJ1-1|NA|NA|TRBV5-1
CASFDSLYTEAFF
TGCGCCAGCTTCGACAGTCTCTACACTGAAGCTTTCTTT
>TRBJ1-2|few|NA|TRBV4-3
CASSQDRTAYGYTF
TGCGCCAGCAGCCAAGACCGGACAGCGTATGGCTACACCTTC
>TRBJ2-3|NA|NA|TRBV30
CAWSVGADTQYF
TGTGCCTGGAGTGTGGGCGCGGATACGCAGTATTTT
>TRBJ1-1|NA|NA|TRBV5-1
CASSGGDMNTEAFF
TGCGCCAGCAGCGGGGGGGATATGAACACTGAAGCTTTCTTT
>TRBJ2-5|NA|NA|TRBV3-1/TRBV3-2
CASSPSGRGNRETQYF
TGTGCCAGCAGCCCTTCCGGGCGTGGAAATAGAGAGACCCAGTACTTC
>TRBJ1-6|NA|NA|TRBV11-3
CASSLDNISPLHF
TGTGCCAGCAGCTTAGATAACATTTCACCCCTCCACTTT
>TRBJ1-5|NA|NA|TRBV10-3
CAISESKGDGQPQHF
TGTGCCATCAGTGAGTCGAAGGGGGATGGACAGCCCCAGCATTTT
>TRBJ2-2|NA|NA|TRBV6-4
CASSKSRGTNTGELFF
TGTGCCAGCAGTAAATCTAGAGGAACGAACACCGGGGAGCTGTTTTTT
>TRBJ1-1|few|TRBD1|TRBV28
CASSPQGLVDFF
TGTGCCAGCAGTCCACAGGGGCTGGTTGATTTCTTT
>TRBJ1-1|NA|NA|TRBV14
CASSQALNTEAFF
TGTGCCAGCAGCCAAGCCCTGAACACTGAAGCTTTCTTT
>TRBJ1-2|NA|NA|TRBV30
CAFGRGENGYTF
TGTGCCTTTGGTCGGGGTGAGAATGGCTACACCTTC
>TRBJ1-5|NA|NA|TRBV19
CASNVGVWSNQPQHF
TGTGCCAGTAATGTGGGAGTGTGGAGCAATCAGCCCCAGCATTTT
>TRBJ2-1|NA|TRBD2|TRBV30
CATGDRASGEGSSYNEQFF
TGTGCCACTGGAGACAGGGCTAGCGGGGAGGGGAGCTCCTACAATGAGCAGTTCTTC
>TRBJ2-7|NA|NA|TRBV6-6
CASSGNAYEQYF
TGTGCCAGCAGCGGGAATGCCTACGAGCAGTACTTC
>TRBJ2-1|NA|TRBD1|TRBV5-6
CASSRRQGGNEQFF
TGTGCCAGCAGCCGCAGACAGGGTGGCAATGAGCAGTTCTTC
>TRBJ2-7|NA|TRBD1|TRBV18
CASSGQGNNYEQYF
TGTGCCAGCTCCGGACAGGGGAATAACTACGAGCAGTACTTC
>TRBJ1-1|NA|NA|TRBV11-3
CASSLGLQGYSTEAFF
TGTGCCAGCAGCTTAGGTCTACAGGGCTACAGCACTGAAGCTTTCTTT
>TRBJ1-1|NA|TRBD1|TRBV5-1
CASSKGTGGSTNTEAFF
TGCGCCAGCAGCAAAGGGACAGGGGGCTCGACTAACACTGAAGCTTTCTTT
>TRBJ2-1|NA|NA|TRBV7-3
CASSLTEGPRNEQFF
TGTGCCAGCAGCTTAACGGAGGGCCCTCGAAATGAGCAGTTCTTC
>TRBJ2-1|NA|NA|TRBV7-8
CASNKDYEQFF
TGTGCCAGCAATAAGGACTATGAGCAGTTCTTC
>TRBJ2-2|once|NA|TRBV7-6
CASSLAGRGNTGELFF
TGTGCCAGCAGCTTAGCAGGGCGGGGGAACACCGGGGAGCTGTTTTTT
>TRBJ1-2|NA|NA|TRBV5-1
CASSQQGGGYGYTF
TGCGCCAGCAGCCAACAGGGAGGGGGTTATGGCTACACCTTC
>TRBJ2-7|NA|TRBD2|TRBV18
CASSPLAGAYEQYF
TGTGCCAGCTCACCTCTAGCGGGGGCCTACGAGCAGTACTTC
>TRBJ1-1|NA|NA|TRBV4-3
CASSQGQAKNTEAFF
TGCGCCAGCAGCCAAGGGCAGGCGAAGAACACTGAAGCTTTCTTT
>TRBJ1-2|NA|NA|TRBV3-1/TRBV3-2
CASSQRTARLIYGYTF
TGTGCCAGCAGCCAACGGACAGCTAGGCTTATCTATGGCTACACCTTC
>TRBJ2-1|NA|NA|TRBV7-9
CASSLDLASNEQFF
TGTGCCAGCAGCTTAGATTTAGCAAGCAATGAGCAGTTCTTC
>TRBJ2-3|NA|TRBD2|TRBV2
CASSEWEGKYF
TGTGCCAGCAGTGAGTGGGAGGGGAAGTATTTT
>TRBJ1-2|few|NA|TRBV7-2
CASSPDSNYGYTF
TGTGCCAGCAGCCCCGATTCTAACTATGGCTACACCTTC
>TRBJ2-7|once|NA|TRBV6-6
CASSYQPGAYEQYF
TGTGCCAGCAGTTACCAGCCAGGGGCCTACGAGCAGTACTTC
>TRBJ2-6|few|NA|TRBV7-7
CASRPALGARGVGANVLTF
TGTGCTAGCAGGCCCGCTTTGGGGGCCCGTGGGGTAGGGGCCAACGTCCTGACTTTC
>TRBJ1-4|once|NA|TRBV18
CASSPSLGEKLFF
TGTGCCAGCTCACCAAGTTTAGGAGAAAAACTGTTTTTT
>TRBJ1-2|NA|NA|TRBV19
CASTDGGGIQDYTF
TGTGCCAGTACCGATGGGGGCGGCATTCAAGACTACACCTTC
>TRBJ1-5|many|NA|TRBV18
CASSPDINQPQHF
TGTGCCAGCTCACCAGACATAAATCAGCCCCAGCATTTT
>TRBJ1-1|NA|NA|TRBV30
CAWSVSSSGGTEAFF
TGTGCCTGGAGTGTCTCTTCGTCGGGGGGCACTGAAGCTTTCTTT
>TRBJ2-2|NA|TRBD1|TRBV6-4
CASSKGQGNTGELFF
TGTGCCAGCAGTAAGGGACAGGGGAACACCGGGGAGCTGTTTTTT
>TRBJ2-3|NA|NA|TRBV6-2/TRBV6-3
CASSYVDRAPDTQYF
TGTGCCAGCAGTTACGTGGACCGGGCACCAGATACGCAGTATTTT
>TRBJ1-4|NA|TRBD1|TRBV4-3
CASSQEGTGNEKLFF
TGCGCCAGCAGCCAAGAAGGGACAGGGAATGAAAAACTGTTTTTT
>TRBJ2-2|NA|NA|TRBV28
CASSLPWGELFF
TGTGCCAGCAGCCTGCCCTGGGGGGAGCTGTTTTTT
>TRBJ2-2|few|TRBD1|TRBV7-2
CASSPTGIAGELFF
TGTGCCAGCAGCCCGACAGGGATCGCGGGGGAGCTGTTTTTT